The 6 T cell receptor beta chains below come from one sample, sequenced in a study of cytomegalovirus exposure and HLA in healthy donors. Researchers ran the PCR with 60 Vbeta and 13 Jbeta primers. Only in-frame clones appear in the TCRdb table, and some are missing; sequencing was by immunoSEQ multiplex PCR. The data contain some 70,000 clones, 76% of them seen just once; the ten biggest clones take up over 2.5%. The specimen was PBMCs. All receptors derive from a man aged 18 to 30 in good health and CMV-seronegative.

The chain uses TRBV11-3 and TRBJ2-1, with 10 nucleotides matching TRBD1. The V gene end was trimmed by 5 bases and the J gene end by 4 bases; junction bases not matched to a gene: 11. The germline CDR1 and CDR2 sequences are SGHNT and YENEEA. This CDR3 has 17 residues. In DNA, the CDR3 is TGTGCCAGCAGCCCCCCCGTCGGGGACAGGGGATACAATGAGCAGTTCTTC. Translating gives CASSPPVGDRGYNEQFF. The variable domain in full, completed from reference TRBV11-3 and TRBJ2-1, reads EAGVVQSPRYKIIEKKQPVAFWCNPISGHNTLYWYLQNLGQGPELLIRYENEEAVDDSQLPKDRFSAERLKGVDSTLKIQPAELGDSAVYLCASSPPVGDRGYNEQFFGPGTRLTVL.

The rearrangement links TRBV6-5 to TRBJ2-4, with 8 bases matching TRBD2. The CDR3 runs 15 residues. CDR1 MNHEY and CDR2 SVGAGI come from the germline V gene. V shed 6 bases, J shed 0 bases, and the junction held 4 bases outside the gene matches. The CDR3 nucleotides are TGTGCCAGCAGGGCGGGGGGAGAAGCCAAAAACATTCAGTACTTC. Translating it yields CASRAGGEAKNIQYF.

The rearrangement joins TRBV2 to TRBJ2-7, with a weak D call TRBD2 (7 bases). The CDR3 contains 16 residues. Trimming left V 2 bases short and J 2 bases short, with 16 bases between. Germline loops: CDR1 SNHLY, CDR2 FYNNEI. CDR3 protein: CASSELGRGVPYEQYV. CDR3 coding DNA: TGTGCCAGCAGTGAACTTGGGAGGGGGGTTCCCTACGAGCAGTACGTC.

The rearrangement uses TRBV9 and TRBJ2-4; TRBD2 aligns across 13 bases. J lost 5 bases, V lost 0 bases, and 5 bases had no gene match. The germline CDR1 and CDR2 sequences are SGDLS and YYNGEE. The CDR3 has 17 amino acids. Here the CDR3 DNA reads TGTGCCAGCAGCGTAGGACTAGCGGGGGGTCCGCAAAACATTCAGTACTTC. Translating gives CASSVGLAGGPQNIQYF.

The chain couples TRBV28 to TRBJ2-7, with TRBD1 matching over 9 bases. The germline gives CDR1 MDHEN, CDR2 SYDVKM. The ends lost 5 bases at V and 2 bases at J; junction bases unmatched: 7. This CDR3 contains 15 residues. DNA for the CDR3: TGTGCCAGCAGTCCCCGGACAGGGGTTACCTACGAGCAGTACTTC. It specifies CASSPRTGVTYEQYF.

The chain combines TRBV27 with TRBJ2-7, with D perhaps matching TRBD1 (6 bases). CDR3 length equals 16 residues. V was cut by 0 bases and J by 6 bases, with 18 bases left in between. From germline, CDR1 is MNHEY and CDR2 SMNVEV (reference sequence). CDR3 nucleotides: TGTGCCAGCAGTTTATCCATAACCTATACAGGGTCCGAGCAGTACTTC. Protein: CASSLSITYTGSEQYF.